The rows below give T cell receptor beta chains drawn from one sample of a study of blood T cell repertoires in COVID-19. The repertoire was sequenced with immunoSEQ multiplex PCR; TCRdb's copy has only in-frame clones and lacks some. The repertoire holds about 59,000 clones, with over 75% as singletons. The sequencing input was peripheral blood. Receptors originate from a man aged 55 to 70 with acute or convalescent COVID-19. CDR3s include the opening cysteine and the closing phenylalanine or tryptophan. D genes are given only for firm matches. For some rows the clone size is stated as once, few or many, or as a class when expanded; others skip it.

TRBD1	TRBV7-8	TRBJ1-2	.	CASSPIPGGGGYTF
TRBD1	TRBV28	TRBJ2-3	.	CASSRPGQGIDTQYF
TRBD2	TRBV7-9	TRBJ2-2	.	CASSLHTSGVNTGELFF
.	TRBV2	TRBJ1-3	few	CASSDEGVGGNTIYF
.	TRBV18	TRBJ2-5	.	CASSPAGGMRETQYF
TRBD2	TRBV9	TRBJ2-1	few	CASSPPGTSGNNEQFF
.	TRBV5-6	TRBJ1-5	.	CASSFRGNGQPQHF
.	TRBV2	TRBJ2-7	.	CASSPLSYEQYF
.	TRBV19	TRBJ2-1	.	CASSIDRGEARRFF
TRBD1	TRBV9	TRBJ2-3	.	CASSIWDSADTQYF
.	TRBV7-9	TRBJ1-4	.	CASSFTESNEKLFF
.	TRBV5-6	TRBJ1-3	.	CASQMTFSSGNTIYF
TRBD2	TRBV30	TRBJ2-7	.	CAWSRGGYEQYF
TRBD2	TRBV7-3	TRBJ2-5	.	CASSLRGGGPEETQYF
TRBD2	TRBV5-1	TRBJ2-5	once	CASSRAGVQETQYF
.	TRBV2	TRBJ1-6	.	CASRVGDSPLHF
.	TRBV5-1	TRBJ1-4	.	CASSFGSPTTNEKLFF
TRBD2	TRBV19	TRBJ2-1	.	CASRRLAGANYNEQFF